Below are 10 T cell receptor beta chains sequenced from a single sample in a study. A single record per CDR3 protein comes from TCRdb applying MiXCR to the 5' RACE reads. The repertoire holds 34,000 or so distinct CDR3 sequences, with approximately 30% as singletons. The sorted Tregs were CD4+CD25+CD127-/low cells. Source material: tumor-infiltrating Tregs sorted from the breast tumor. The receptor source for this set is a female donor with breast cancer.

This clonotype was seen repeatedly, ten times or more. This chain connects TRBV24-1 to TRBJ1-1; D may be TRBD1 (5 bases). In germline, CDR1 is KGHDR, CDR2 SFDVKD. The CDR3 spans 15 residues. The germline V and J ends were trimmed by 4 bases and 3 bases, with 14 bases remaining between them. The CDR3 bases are TGTGCCACCAGTGACCGGGGACCCGGGGACACTGAAGCTTTCTTT. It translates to CATSDRGPGDTEAFF.

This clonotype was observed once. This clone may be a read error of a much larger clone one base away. For the CDR3, the DNA is TGTGCCAGCTCACCACCAGACAGGAGACCCCTCCACTTT. As protein: CASSPPDRRPLHF. The rearrangement uses TRBV18 and TRBJ1-6, with a weak D call TRBD1 (6 bases). Germline CDR1 reads KGHSH; CDR2 reads LQKENI. The V end was cut by 0 bases, the J end by 12 bases, with 9 bases between. The CDR3 is 13 amino acids.

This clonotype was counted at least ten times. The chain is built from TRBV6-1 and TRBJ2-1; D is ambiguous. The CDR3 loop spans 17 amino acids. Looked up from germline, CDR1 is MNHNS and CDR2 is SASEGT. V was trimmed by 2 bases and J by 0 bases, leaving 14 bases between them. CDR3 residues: CASSEYHSPSSYNEQFF. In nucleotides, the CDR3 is TGTGCCAGCAGTGAATACCACTCCCCCAGCTCCTACAATGAGCAGTTCTTC.

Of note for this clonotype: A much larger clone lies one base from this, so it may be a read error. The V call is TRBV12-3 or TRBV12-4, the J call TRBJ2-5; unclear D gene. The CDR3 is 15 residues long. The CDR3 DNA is TGTGCCAGCAGTCGAACCCGCGGACGGCAAGAGACCCAGTGCTTC. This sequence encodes CASSRTRGRQETQCF.

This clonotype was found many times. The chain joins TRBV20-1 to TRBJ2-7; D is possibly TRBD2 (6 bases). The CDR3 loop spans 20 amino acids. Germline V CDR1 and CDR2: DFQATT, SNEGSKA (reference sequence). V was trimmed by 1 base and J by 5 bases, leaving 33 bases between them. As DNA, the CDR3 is TGCAGTGCTAGAGGTCCGAGCCACCCCTGGCGTTCCGGGAGCTTTGACGAGCAGTACTTC. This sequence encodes CSARGPSHPWRSGSFDEQYF.

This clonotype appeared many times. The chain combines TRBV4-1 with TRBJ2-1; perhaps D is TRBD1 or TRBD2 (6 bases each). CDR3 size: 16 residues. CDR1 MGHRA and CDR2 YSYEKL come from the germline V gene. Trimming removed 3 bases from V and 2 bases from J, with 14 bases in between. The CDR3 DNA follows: TGCGCCAGCAGCCACCTAGGGGGAGGAGCCTACAATGAGCAGTTCTTC. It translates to CASSHLGGGAYNEQFF.

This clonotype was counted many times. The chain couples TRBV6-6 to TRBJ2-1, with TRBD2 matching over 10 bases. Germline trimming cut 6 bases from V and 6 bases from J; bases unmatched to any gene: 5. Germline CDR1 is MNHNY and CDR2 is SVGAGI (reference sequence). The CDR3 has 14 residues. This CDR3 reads CASRASGSLNEQFF. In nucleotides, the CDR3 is TGTGCCAGCAGGGCTAGCGGGAGTCTCAATGAGCAGTTCTTC.

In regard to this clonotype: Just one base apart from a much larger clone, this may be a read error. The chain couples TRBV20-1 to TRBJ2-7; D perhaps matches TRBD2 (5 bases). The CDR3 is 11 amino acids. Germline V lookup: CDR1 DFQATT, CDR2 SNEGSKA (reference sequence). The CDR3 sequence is CGARPGVDQYF. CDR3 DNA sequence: TGCGGTGCTCGCCCCGGGGTTGACCAGTACTTC.

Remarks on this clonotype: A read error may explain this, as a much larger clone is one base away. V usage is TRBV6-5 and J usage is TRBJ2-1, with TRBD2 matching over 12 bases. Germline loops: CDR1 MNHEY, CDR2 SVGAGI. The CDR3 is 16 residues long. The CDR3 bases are TGTGCCAGCAGTCGCACACGGACTAGCGGGATCAATGGGCAGTTCTTC. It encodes CASSRTRTSGINGQFF.

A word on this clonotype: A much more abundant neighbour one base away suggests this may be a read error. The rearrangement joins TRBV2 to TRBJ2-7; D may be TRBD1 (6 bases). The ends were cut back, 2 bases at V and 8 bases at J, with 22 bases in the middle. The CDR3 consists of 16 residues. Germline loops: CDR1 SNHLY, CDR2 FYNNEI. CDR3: CASSELRGIWKYKQYF. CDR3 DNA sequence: TGTGCCAGCAGTGAATTAAGGGGGATATGGAAGTACAAGCAGTACTTC.